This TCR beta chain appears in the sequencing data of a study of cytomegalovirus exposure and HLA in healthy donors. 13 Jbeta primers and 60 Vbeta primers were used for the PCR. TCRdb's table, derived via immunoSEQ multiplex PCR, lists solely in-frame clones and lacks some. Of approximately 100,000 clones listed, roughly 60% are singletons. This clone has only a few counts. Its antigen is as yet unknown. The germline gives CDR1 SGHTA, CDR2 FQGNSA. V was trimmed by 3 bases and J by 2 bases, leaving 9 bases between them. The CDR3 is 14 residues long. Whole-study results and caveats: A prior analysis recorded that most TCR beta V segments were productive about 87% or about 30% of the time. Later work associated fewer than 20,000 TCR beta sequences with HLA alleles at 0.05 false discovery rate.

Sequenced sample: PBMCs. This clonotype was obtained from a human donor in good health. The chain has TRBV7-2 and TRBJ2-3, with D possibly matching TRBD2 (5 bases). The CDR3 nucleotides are TGTGCCAGCAGCTTCTACCGGGACACAGATACGCAGTATTTT. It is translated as CASSFYRDTDTQYF.